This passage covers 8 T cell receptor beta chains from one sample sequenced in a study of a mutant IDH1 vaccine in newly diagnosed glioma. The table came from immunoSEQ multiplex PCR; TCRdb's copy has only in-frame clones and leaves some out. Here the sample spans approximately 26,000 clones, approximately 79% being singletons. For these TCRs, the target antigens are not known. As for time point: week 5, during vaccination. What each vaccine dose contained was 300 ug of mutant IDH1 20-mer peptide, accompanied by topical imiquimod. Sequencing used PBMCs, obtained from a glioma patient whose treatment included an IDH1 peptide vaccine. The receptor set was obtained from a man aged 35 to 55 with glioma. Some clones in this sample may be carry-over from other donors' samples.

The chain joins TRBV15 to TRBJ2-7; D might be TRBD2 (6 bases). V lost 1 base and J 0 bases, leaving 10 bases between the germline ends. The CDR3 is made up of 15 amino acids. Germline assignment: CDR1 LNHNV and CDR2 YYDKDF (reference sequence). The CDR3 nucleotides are TGTGCCACCAGCAGAGGCCGGGGGAGCTCCTACGAGCAGTACTTC. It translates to CATSRGRGSSYEQYF.

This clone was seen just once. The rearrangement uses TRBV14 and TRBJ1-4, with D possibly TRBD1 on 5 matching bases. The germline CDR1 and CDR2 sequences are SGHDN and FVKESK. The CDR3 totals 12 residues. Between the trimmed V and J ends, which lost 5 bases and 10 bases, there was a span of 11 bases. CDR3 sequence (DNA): TGTGCCAGCAGCAAAGGGACGGGAAAACTGTTTTTT. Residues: CASSKGTGKLFF.

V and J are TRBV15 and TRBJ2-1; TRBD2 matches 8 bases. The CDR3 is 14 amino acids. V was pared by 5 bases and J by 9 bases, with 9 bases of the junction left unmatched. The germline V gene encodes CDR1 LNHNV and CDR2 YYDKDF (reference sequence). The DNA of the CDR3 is TGTGCCACCAGCTACCGGGGACTAGGAGGTGAGCAGTTCTTC. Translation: CATSYRGLGGEQFF.

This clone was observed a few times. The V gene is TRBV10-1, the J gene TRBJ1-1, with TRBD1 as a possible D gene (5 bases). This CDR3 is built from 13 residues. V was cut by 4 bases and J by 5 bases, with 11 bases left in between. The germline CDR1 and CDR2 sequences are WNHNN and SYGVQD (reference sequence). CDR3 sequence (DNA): TGCGCCAGCAGTGCAACAGGCCGTACTGAAGCTTTCTTT. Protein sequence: CASSATGRTEAFF.

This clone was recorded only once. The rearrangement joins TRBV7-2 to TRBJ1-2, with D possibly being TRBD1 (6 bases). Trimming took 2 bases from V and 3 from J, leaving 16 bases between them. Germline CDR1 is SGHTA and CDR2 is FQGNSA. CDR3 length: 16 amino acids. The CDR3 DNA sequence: TGTGCCAGCAGCTTAACAGGGAGGGCCAAAGACTATGGCTACACCTTC. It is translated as CASSLTGRAKDYGYTF.

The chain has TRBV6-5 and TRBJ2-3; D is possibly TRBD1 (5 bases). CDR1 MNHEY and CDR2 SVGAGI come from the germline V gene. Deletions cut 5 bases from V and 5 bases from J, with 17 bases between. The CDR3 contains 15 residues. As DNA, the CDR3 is TGTGCCAGCAGTAAATCAATCGCAGGGCGAGATACGCAGTATTTT. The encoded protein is CASSKSIAGRDTQYF.

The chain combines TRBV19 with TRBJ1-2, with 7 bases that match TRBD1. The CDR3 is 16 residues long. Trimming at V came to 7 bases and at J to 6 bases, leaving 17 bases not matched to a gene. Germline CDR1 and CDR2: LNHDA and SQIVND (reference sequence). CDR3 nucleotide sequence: TGTGCCAGTACTCCCCGGGACAGTCCCCGGAGCCATGGCTACACCTTC. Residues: CASTPRDSPRSHGYTF.

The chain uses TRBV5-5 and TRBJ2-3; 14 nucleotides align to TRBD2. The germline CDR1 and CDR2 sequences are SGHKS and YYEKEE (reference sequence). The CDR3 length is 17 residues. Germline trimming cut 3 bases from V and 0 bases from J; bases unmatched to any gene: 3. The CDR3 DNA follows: TGTGCCAGCAGCTGGACTAGCGGGGGGCCTAGCACAGATACGCAGTATTTT. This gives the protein CASSWTSGGPSTDTQYF.